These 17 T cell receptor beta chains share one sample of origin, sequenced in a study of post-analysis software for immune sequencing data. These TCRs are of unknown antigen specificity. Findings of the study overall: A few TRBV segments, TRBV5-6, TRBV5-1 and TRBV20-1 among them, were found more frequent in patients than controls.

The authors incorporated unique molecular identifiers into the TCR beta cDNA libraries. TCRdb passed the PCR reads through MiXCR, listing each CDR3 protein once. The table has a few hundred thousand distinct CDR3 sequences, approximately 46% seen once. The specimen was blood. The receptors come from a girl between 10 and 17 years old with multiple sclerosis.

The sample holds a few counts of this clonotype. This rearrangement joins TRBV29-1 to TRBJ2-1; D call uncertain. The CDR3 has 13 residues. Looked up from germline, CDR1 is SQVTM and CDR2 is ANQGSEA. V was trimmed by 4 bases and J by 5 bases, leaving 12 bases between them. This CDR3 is CSVGPRLNNEQFF. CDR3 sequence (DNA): TGCAGCGTTGGTCCGAGGCTAAACAATGAGCAGTTCTTC.

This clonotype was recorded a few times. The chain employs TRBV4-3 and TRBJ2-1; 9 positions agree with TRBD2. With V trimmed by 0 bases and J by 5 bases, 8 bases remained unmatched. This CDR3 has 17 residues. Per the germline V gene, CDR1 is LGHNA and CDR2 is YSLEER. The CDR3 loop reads CASSQDGAGGSDNEQFF. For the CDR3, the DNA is TGCGCCAGCAGCCAAGATGGGGCGGGAGGGAGCGACAATGAGCAGTTCTTC.

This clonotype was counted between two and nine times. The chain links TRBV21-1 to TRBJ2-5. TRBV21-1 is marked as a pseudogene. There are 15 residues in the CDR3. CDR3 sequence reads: CASSAFKQTQETQYF. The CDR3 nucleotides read TGTGCCAGCAGCGCCTTTAAACAGACCCAAGAGACCCAGTACTTC.

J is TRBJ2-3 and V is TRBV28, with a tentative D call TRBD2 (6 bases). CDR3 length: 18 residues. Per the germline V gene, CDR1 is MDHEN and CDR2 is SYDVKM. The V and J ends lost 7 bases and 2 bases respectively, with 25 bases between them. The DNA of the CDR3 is TGTGCCAGCATTACAGGATTGGGACGCGGGGTTCCCACAGATACGCAGTATTTT. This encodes CASITGLGRGVPTDTQYF. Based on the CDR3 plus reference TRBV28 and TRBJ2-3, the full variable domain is DVKVTQSSRYLVKRTGEKVFLECVQDMDHENMFWYRQDPGLGLRLIYFSYDVKMKEKGDIPEGYSVSREKKERFSLILESASTNQTSMYLCASITGLGRGVPTDTQYFGPGTRLTVL.

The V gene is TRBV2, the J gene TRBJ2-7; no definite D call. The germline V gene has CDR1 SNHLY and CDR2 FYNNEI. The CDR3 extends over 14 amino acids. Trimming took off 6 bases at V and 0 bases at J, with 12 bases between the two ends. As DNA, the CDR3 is TGTGCCAGCAGCCGGACGCTGAACTCCTACGAGCAGTACTTC. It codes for CASSRTLNSYEQYF.

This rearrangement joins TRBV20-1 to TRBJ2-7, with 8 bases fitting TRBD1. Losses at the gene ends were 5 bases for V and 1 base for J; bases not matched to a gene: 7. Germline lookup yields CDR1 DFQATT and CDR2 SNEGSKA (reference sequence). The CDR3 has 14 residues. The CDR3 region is CSAALGDRSYEQYF. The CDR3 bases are TGCAGTGCTGCCCTGGGGGACAGGTCCTACGAGCAGTACTTC.

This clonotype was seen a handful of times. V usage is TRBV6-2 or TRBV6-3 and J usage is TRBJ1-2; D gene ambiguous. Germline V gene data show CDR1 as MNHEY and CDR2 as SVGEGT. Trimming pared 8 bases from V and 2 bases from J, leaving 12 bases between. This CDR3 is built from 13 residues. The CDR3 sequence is CASGNDVNYGYTF. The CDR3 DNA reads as TGTGCCAGCGGAAACGACGTGAACTATGGCTACACCTTC.

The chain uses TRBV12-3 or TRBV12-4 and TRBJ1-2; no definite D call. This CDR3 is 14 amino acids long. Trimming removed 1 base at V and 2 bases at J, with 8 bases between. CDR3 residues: CASSLGWQNYGYTF. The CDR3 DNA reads TGTGCCAGCAGTTTAGGCTGGCAGAACTATGGCTACACCTTC.

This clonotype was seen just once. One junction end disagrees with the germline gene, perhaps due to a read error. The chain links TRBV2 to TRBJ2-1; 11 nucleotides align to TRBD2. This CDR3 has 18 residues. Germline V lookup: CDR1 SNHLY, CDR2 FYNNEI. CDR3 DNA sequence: TGTGCCAGCAGTGAAGTAGATAGACTAGCGGGGTCCTACAATGGGCAGTTCTTC. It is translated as CASSEVDRLAGSYNGQFF. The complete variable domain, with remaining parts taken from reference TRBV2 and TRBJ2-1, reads EPEVTQTPSHQVTQMGQEVILRCVPISNHLYFYWYRQILGQKVEFLVSFYNNEISEKSEIFDDQFSVERPDGSNFTLKIRSTKLEDSAMYFCASSEVDRLAGSYNGQFFGPGTRLTVL.

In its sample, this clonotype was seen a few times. CDR3 loop: CASSSHSWGVYEQYF. CDR3 coding DNA: TGTGCCAGCAGCTCTCACTCCTGGGGGGTTTACGAGCAGTACTTC. The V call is TRBV7-8, the J call TRBJ2-5, with a possible D match to TRBD2 (6 bases). The better agreement between TRBJ2-7 and the DNA end casts doubt on the J call. CDR1 is SGHVS and CDR2 is FQNEAQ in the germline V gene. CDR3 length: 15 amino acids.

In nucleotides, the CDR3 is TGCAGTGCTGGGGGAATAGCGGGGGGTCAAGAGACCCAGTACTTC. Its protein is CSAGGIAGGQETQYF. The chain carries TRBV20-1 and TRBJ2-5; 10 positions agree with TRBD2. Per germline, CDR1 DFQATT and CDR2 SNEGSKA (reference sequence). With 5 bases clipped from V and 2 bases from J, the junction kept 8 bases outside the gene matches. The CDR3 sequence is 15 residues long.

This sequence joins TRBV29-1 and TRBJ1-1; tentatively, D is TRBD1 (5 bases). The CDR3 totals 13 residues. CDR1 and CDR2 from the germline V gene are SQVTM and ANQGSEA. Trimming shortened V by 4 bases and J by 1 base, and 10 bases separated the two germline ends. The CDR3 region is CSVVRGRNTEAFF. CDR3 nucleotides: TGCAGCGTTGTTAGGGGCCGGAACACTGAAGCTTTCTTT. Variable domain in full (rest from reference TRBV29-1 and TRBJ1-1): SAVISQKPSRDICQRGTSLTIQCQVDSQVTMMFWYRQQPGQSLTLIATANQGSEATYESGFVIDKFPISRPNLTFSTLTVSNMSPEDSSIYLCSVVRGRNTEAFFGQGTRLTVV.

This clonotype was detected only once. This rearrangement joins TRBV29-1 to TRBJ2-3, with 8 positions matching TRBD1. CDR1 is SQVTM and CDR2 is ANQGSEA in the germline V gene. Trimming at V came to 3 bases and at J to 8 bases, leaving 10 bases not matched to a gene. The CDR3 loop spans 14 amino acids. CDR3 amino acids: CSVDRQGAVATQYF. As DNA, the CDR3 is TGCAGCGTTGATCGGCAGGGGGCGGTAGCTACGCAGTATTTT.

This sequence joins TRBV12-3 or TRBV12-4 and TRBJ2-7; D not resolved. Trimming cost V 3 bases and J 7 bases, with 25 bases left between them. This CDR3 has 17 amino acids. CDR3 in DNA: TGTGCCAGCAGTTTCCGGACGACACTCAGCTTACTCGGGGAGCAGTACTTC. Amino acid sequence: CASSFRTTLSLLGEQYF.

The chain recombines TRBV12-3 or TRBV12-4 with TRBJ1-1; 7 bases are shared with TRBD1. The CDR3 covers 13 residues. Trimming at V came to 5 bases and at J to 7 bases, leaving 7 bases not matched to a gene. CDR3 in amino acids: CASSRQGVGEAFF. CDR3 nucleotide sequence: TGTGCCAGCAGTCGACAGGGTGTGGGTGAAGCTTTCTTT.

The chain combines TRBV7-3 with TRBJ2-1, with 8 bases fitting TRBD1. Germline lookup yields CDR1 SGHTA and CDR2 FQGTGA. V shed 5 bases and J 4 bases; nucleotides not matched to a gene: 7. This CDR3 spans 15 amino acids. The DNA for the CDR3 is TGTGCCAGCAGCCCGGGACAGGTCGCATACAATGAGCAGTTCTTC. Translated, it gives CASSPGQVAYNEQFF.

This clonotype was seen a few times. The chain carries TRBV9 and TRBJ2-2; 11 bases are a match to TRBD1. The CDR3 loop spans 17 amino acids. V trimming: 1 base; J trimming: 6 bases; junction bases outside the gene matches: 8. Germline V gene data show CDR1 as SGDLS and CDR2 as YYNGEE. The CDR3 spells CASSVYGTGGMAGELFF. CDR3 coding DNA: TGTGCCAGCAGCGTATACGGGACAGGGGGTATGGCCGGGGAGCTGTTTTTT.